This T cell receptor (beta chain) derives from a study of CD8+ T cells in alopecia areata listed by TCRdb under 2018. The study in broad terms: Treated patients were enrolled in an open-label pilot trial of oral tofacitinib, 5 to 10 mg twice daily, for moderate-to-severe alopecia areata. Tofacitinib was administered for 6 to 18 months, and 6 months of follow-up off drug were then conducted to assess delayed response and recurrence. High-throughput TCRbeta sequencing was used to examine T cell clonal expansion in alopecia areata in both the C3H/HeJ mouse model and human patients. Scalp tissue and sorted CD4+ and CD8+ peripheral blood T cells from patchy and totalis/universalis alopecia areata patients and from healthy controls were covered by human TCRbeta sequencing. Tofacitinib-treated patients had biopsies at baseline and at 4 and 24 weeks of treatment, with a later scalp biopsy in several patients. Scalp clonality was compared across normal scalp (n=4), patchy alopecia areata scalp (n=8), and alopecia totalis/universalis scalp (n=8). RNA came from the PAXgene miRNA kit for fixed scalp, the miRNeasy kit for PBMCs, and the RNeasy kit for mouse skin. TCRbeta CDR3 regions were amplified by immunoSEQ multiplex PCR with 35 Vbeta forward and 13 Jbeta reverse primers.

Peripheral blood and lesional scalp punch biopsies were obtained from patients with alopecia areata. PBMCs were separated by density centrifugation and stained for CD3, CD4 and CD8, after which CD4+ and CD8+ T cells were sorted on a FACSAria. The CDR3 has 13 amino acids, counting the end cysteine and phenylalanine. The CDR3 DNA has 39 bases and is translated from base 1. The germline V gene encodes CDR1 SQVTM and CDR2 ANQGSEA. A distance of 9 bases separates the germline ends of V and J, which lose 4 bases and 0 bases respectively. The full study reports these points: TCR sequences shared between patients were less clear than in mice, possibly partly because of HLA diversity in the patient population. Scalp TCR repertoire analysis is complicated because resident alphabeta T cells in normal human skin are also sequenced, whereas mouse skin is dominated by gammadelta T cells. Lesional scalp, especially in alopecia totalis/universalis, showed higher clonality and more expanded CD8+ clones than normal scalp, suggesting antigenic drive.

The library came from the immunoSEQ multiplex PCR assay. For TCR sequencing, RNA was extracted from every sample and reverse transcribed into cDNA to serve as template. SuperScript III was used to make first-strand cDNA, primed with a 2:1 mix of oligo-dT and random hexamers. A synthetic immune receptor repertoire was used to assess amplification bias, and residual bias was removed computationally. Per the authors' processing: Raw reads were preprocessed to remove errors, and CDR3 was defined by IMGT conventions from the conserved cysteine to phenylalanine. Clonality was computed as 1 minus the Shannon entropy, with the entropy normalized by log2 of the number of productive unique TCRs. Scalp TCRbeta sequences were cross-referenced with sorted blood CD4 and CD8 repertoires so that the CD4 or CD8 identity of scalp clones could be inferred. Entries here come from immuneACCESS through TCRdb and include only in-frame sequences with V and J called. Some clones fail to appear in such tables; in the studies checked, an unresolved V gene covers under half of the shortfall, and the cause of the remainder is unknown. The V and J calls and clone size come from that table; D and trimming were worked out from the DNA. For this sample the table gives fewer than 150,000 clones, of which about two fifths were detected only once. Roughly 3.2% of the sample is taken by the ten largest.

Regarding this clone: The antigen it recognizes is unknown. No base qualities exist here, and no much larger clone lies one base off it. The same CDR3 arises from other DNA sequences in this sample as well.

The sample was CD4+ T cells sorted from blood. This sequence originates from a human donor with alopecia areata. The rearrangement combines TRBV29-1 with TRBJ1-1; 6 matching bases give a weak D call of TRBD1. CDR3 region: CSVGQVVNTEAFF. The DNA reads TGCAGCGTTGGACAGGTAGTGAACACTGAAGCTTTCTTT.